This T cell receptor beta chain appears in the sequencing data of a study of blood T cells in healthy people across ages. Alongside a J-beta primer mix, a sample-barcoded 5' primer served in a second PCR lasting about 7 to 11 cycles. TCRdb processed the 5' RACE reads anew with MiXCR; each CDR3 protein has one entry. Of 550,000 to 750,000 distinct CDR3 sequences in the sample, over 20% were seen once. Isolating PBMCs gave at least 6.5 million of these cells per sample. Total RNA extracted from each sample amounted to at least 5 micrograms. Regarding the study as a whole: Observed TCR beta diversity showed a strong correlation with the percentage of naive T cells as measured by flow cytometry. Investigators viewed diversity estimates from one million T cells as underestimates, the study reported.

This clonotype was observed many times. Its specificity is unknown. This TCR came from a man between 70 and 80 years old in good health. Sequencing input: blood.

The CDR3 region has the DNA TGCAGCGTTGTTTCCAGCGACCACTACGAGCAGTACTTC. Its translation is CSVVSSDHYEQYF. The rearrangement links TRBV29-1 to TRBJ2-7; D is undetermined. There are 13 residues in the CDR3. CDR1 SQVTM and CDR2 ANQGSEA come from the germline V gene. Trimming took off 4 bases at V and 3 bases at J, with 13 bases between the two ends.